These 6 T cell receptor beta chains were all obtained from the same sample, sequenced in a study of human T cells and chemical hapten exposure. Each CDR3 protein is one row after TCRdb ran MiXCR on the RACE reads. The table records more than 80,000 distinct CDR3 sequences, under 11% of them present only once. Indicated time point: patch test 2, 6 weeks after DPC sensitization. Sample treatment: therapeutic diphenylcyclopropenone sensitization with weekly scalp DPC. The sequencing used whole blood, collected in connection with sensitization to the hapten diphenylcyclopropenone (DPC). The receptors here all came from a woman aged 45-65 years with alopecia areata. Some clones in this sample may be carry-over from other donors' samples.

About this clonotype itself: This sequence may be a read error, since a much larger clone differs from it by one base. The chain combines TRBV2 with TRBJ2-3, with D hard to call. Between the trimmed V and J ends, which lost 3 bases and 4 bases, there was a span of 8 bases. The CDR3 has 13 amino acids. The V gene's germline CDR1 is SNHLY and CDR2 FYNNEI. The chain's CDR3 is CASSDGGPDTQYF. In DNA, the CDR3 is TGTGCCAGCAGTGACGGTGGCCCAGATACGCAGTATTTT.

This chain uses TRBV9 with TRBJ2-1; tentatively, D is TRBD2 (6 bases). The CDR3 totals 15 residues. The germline V gene has CDR1 SGDLS and CDR2 YYNGEE. The V gene lost 1 base and the J gene lost 7 bases, with 15 bases spanning the gap. DNA of the CDR3: TGTGCCAGCAGCGTATTTCTTGGGACTGGGAATGAGCAGTTCTTC. The encoded protein is CASSVFLGTGNEQFF.

This clonotype was counted only a few times. The chain is built from TRBV2 and TRBJ1-5; perhaps TRBD1 as D (5 bases). The V and J ends lost 7 bases and 1 base respectively, with 14 bases between them. The V gene's germline CDR1 is SNHLY and CDR2 FYNNEI. The CDR3 totals 15 residues. The chain's CDR3 is CASNARRDSNQPQHF. The CDR3 DNA sequence: TGTGCCAGCAACGCCCGCCGGGACAGCAATCAGCCCCAGCATTTT.

This clonotype was observed a handful of times. The J gene is TRBJ2-1, the V gene TRBV24-1, with TRBD1 identical over 10 bases. The V gene end was trimmed by 9 bases and the J gene end by 2 bases; junction bases not matched to a gene: 21. From germline, CDR1 is KGHDR and CDR2 SFDVKD. The CDR3 consists of 20 residues. As DNA, the CDR3 is TGTGCCACCTCCACACCGGGACAGGGGACGGACCAATTCACCTACAATGAGCAGTTCTTC. Translating gives CATSTPGQGTDQFTYNEQFF.

This clonotype was seen more than once but under ten times. The V and J genes are TRBV6-2 or TRBV6-3 and TRBJ1-1; D gene uncertain. The CDR3 extends over 14 amino acids. The V and J ends lost 5 bases and 2 bases respectively, with 12 bases between them. CDR1 and CDR2 (germline): MNHEY, SVGEGT. The CDR3 loop is CASSPVRGNTEAFF. The DNA of the CDR3 is TGTGCCAGCAGTCCGGTTCGGGGAAACACTGAAGCTTTCTTT.

This clonotype occurred many times. V is TRBV6-1 and J is TRBJ2-1, with 11 bases fitting TRBD1. V lost 6 bases, J lost 1 base, and 2 bases stayed unmatched. Germline loops: CDR1 MNHNS, CDR2 SASEGT. The CDR3 totals 15 residues. Written as DNA, the CDR3 is TGTGCCAGCAGAAGGGACAGGGGGTCCTACAATGAGCAGTTCTTC. Its translation is CASRRDRGSYNEQFF.